These 10 T cell receptor beta chains originate from one sample sequenced in a study of T cell responses to AZD1222 COVID-19 vaccine. Method: immunoSEQ multiplex PCR; TCRdb's copy keeps in-frame clones and lacks some. The sample consists of 130,000 to 150,000 clones, around 90% of them appearing once. Here the sequenced sample was peripheral blood, taken 28 days after the second dose of the MenACWY control vaccine. These receptors all stem from an adult who received the MenACWY meningococcal vaccine as a control.

V and J are TRBV7-2 and TRBJ1-1, with D unclear. The CDR3 covers 15 residues. Germline V gene lookup returns CDR1 SGHTA and CDR2 FQGNSA. Trimming stripped 5 bases from V and 2 bases from J, with 15 bases between. The CDR3 DNA follows: TGTGCCAGCAGCCAGCGGTGGGCAGTCAACACTGAAGCTTTCTTT. It yields the protein CASSQRWAVNTEAFF.

The rearrangement uses TRBV25-1 and TRBJ1-2, with TRBD1 matching 10 bases. The CDR3 has 15 residues. From germline, CDR1 is MGHDK and CDR2 SYGVNS. V shed 2 bases, J shed 4 bases, and the junction held 4 bases outside the gene matches. CDR3 nucleotide sequence: TGTGCCAGCAGTGAAACTGGGGACAGGGGCTATGGCTACACCTTC. Protein product: CASSETGDRGYGYTF.

This chain uses TRBV5-6 with TRBJ2-5, with D unclear. Trimming cost V 2 bases and J 5 bases, with 4 bases left between them. The CDR3 extends over 11 amino acids. In germline, CDR1 is SGHDT, CDR2 YYEEEE. The CDR3 region is CASSFHETQYF. CDR3 DNA sequence: TGTGCCAGCAGCTTTCATGAGACCCAGTACTTC.

This clone was seen once. The gene calls are TRBV5-6 and TRBJ2-7; no definite D call. This CDR3 region has 14 residues. The V end lost 4 bases, the J end lost 0 bases, and 11 bases lay between the germline ends. Germline V lookup: CDR1 SGHDT, CDR2 YYEEEE. CDR3 coding DNA: TGTGCCAGCAGCCGTGGCACAGACTCCTACGAGCAGTACTTC. Translated: CASSRGTDSYEQYF.

The CDR3 spells CASSQVQGNTEAFF. DNA of the CDR3: TGCGCCAGCAGCCAAGTTCAGGGGAACACTGAAGCTTTCTTT. V usage is TRBV4-1 and J usage is TRBJ1-1, with TRBD1 as a possible D gene (5 bases). Trimming took 1 base from V and 1 from J, leaving 7 bases between them. Germline values: CDR1 MGHRA, CDR2 YSYEKL. The CDR3 length is 14 residues.

The gene calls are TRBV27 and TRBJ2-1; no firm D call. CDR1 and CDR2 from the germline V gene are MNHEY and SMNVEV (reference sequence). This CDR3 has 13 residues. Between the trimmed V and J ends, which lost 0 bases and 9 bases, there was a span of 9 bases. CDR3 sequence: CASSLSRRGEQFF. The DNA of the CDR3 is TGTGCCAGCAGTTTATCTCGGAGAGGTGAGCAGTTCTTC.

The chain employs TRBV28 and TRBJ2-5; 8 bases match TRBD2. Trimming at V came to 3 bases and at J to 5 bases, leaving 8 bases not matched to a gene. Germline lookup yields CDR1 MDHEN and CDR2 SYDVKM. This CDR3 region has 15 residues. This CDR3 reads CASSFTGTRGETQYF. The CDR3 bases are TGTGCCAGCAGTTTCACCGGGACTAGGGGCGAGACCCAGTACTTC.

This clone was seen a single time. J is TRBJ2-7 and V is TRBV3-1 (or the pseudogene TRBV3-2); 13 nucleotides match TRBD2. The CDR3 runs to 16 residues. The germline V gene has CDR1 LGHDT and CDR2 YNNKEL (reference sequence). J gave up 4 bases and V 3 bases, and 6 bases lay outside the gene matches. DNA for the CDR3: TGTGCCAGCAGCCACCTCGGGACTAGCGGGGAGTACGAGCAGTACTTC. This translates into CASSHLGTSGEYEQYF.

This clone has more than one count but fewer than ten. The chain has TRBV27 and TRBJ1-4; possible D gene TRBD1, 6 bases. Germline assignment: CDR1 MNHEY and CDR2 SMNVEV (reference sequence). This CDR3 has 13 amino acids. V lost 3 bases, J lost 10 bases, and 12 bases lay in between. This chain's CDR3 is CASSLAGEGKLFF. In DNA, the CDR3 is TGTGCCAGCAGTTTGGCAGGGGAGGGAAAACTGTTTTTT.

This chain links TRBV9 with TRBJ2-7, with TRBD1 identical over 9 bases. Germline trimming cut 7 bases from V and 2 bases from J; bases unmatched to any gene: 1. The CDR3 length is 12 residues. The germline V gene encodes CDR1 SGDLS and CDR2 YYNGEE. The CDR3 region has the DNA TGTGCCAGCGGACAGGGGCCCTACGAGCAGTACTTC. This sequence encodes CASGQGPYEQYF.